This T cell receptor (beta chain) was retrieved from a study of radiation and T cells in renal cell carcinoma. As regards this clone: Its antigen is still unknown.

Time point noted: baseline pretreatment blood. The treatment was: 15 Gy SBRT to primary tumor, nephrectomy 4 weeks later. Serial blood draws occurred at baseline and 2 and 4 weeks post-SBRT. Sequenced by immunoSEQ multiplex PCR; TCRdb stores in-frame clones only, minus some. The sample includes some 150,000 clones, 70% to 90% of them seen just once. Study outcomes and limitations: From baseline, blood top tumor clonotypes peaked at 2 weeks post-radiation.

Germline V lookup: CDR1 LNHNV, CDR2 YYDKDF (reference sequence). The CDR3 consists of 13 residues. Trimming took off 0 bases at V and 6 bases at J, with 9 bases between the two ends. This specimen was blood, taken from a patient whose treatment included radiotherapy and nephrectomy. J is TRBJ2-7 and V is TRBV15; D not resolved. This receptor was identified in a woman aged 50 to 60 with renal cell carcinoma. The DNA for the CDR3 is TGTGCCACCAGCAGAGAAGTCCTCGGCGAGCAGTACTTC. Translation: CATSREVLGEQYF.